These T cell receptor beta chains were read from a single sample in a study of shared clonotypes between healthy human individuals. The protocol was immunoSEQ multiplex PCR, while the TCRdb copy is restricted to in-frame clones and leaves out a portion. The table includes around 99,000 clones, 60% to 75% detected once. The sample taken for sequencing was memory CD8+ T cells sorted from blood. These receptors all come from a man aged 25 to 40 in good health. The CDR3 runs from the conserved cysteine through the conserved F or W. Fields, in order: V gene, J gene, clone size, D gene, CDR3 DNA, CDR3 protein. The D gene is left open where the match is weak. Size values are once, few and many counts, or a class for expanded clones, and some rows have none.

TRBV11-2	TRBJ2-5	-	-	TGTGCCAGCAGCTTAGTATCCACAGGGCGGGAGACCCAGTACTTC	CASSLVSTGRETQYF
TRBV6-9	TRBJ2-1	-	-	TGTGCCAGCAGTTTACCGAGCGCGTTAGAGCAGTTCTTC	CASSLPSALEQFF
TRBV28	TRBJ2-7	-	-	TGTGCCAGCAGTTTAGAGACAGGCAGGCCCTACTACGAGCAGTACTTC	CASSLETGRPYYEQYF
TRBV28	TRBJ2-7	-	-	TGTGCCAGCAGTTCCCAGAGGGAGTTGTACGAGCAGTACTTC	CASSSQRELYEQYF
TRBV27	TRBJ2-2	-	-	TGTGCCAGCAGTCCAGGGTCCACCGGGGAGCTGTTTTTT	CASSPGSTGELFF
TRBV28	TRBJ2-7	medium-sized	-	TGTGCCAGCTTGGGAGGAGGGCCGTACGAGCAGTACTTC	CASLGGGPYEQYF
TRBV5-1	TRBJ2-7	few	TRBD2	TGCGCCAGCAGCCGATCGGGAGGATCCTACGAGCAGTACTTC	CASSRSGGSYEQYF
TRBV19	TRBJ1-4	-	-	TGTGCCACTACCGACAGAACTAATGAAAAACTGTTTTTT	CATTDRTNEKLFF
TRBV6-1	TRBJ2-3	once	-	TGTGCCAGCAGTGAAGCGGGCAGGTTTACGCAGTATTTT	CASSEAGRFTQYF
TRBV6-5	TRBJ2-1	-	-	TGTGCCAGCAGTTACTCGTGGCAGGGCAGCAATGAGCAGTTCTTC	CASSYSWQGSNEQFF
TRBV5-1	TRBJ2-1	once	-	TGCGCCAGCAGCTCCGACCCTAACTCCTACAATGAGCAGTTCTTC	CASSSDPNSYNEQFF